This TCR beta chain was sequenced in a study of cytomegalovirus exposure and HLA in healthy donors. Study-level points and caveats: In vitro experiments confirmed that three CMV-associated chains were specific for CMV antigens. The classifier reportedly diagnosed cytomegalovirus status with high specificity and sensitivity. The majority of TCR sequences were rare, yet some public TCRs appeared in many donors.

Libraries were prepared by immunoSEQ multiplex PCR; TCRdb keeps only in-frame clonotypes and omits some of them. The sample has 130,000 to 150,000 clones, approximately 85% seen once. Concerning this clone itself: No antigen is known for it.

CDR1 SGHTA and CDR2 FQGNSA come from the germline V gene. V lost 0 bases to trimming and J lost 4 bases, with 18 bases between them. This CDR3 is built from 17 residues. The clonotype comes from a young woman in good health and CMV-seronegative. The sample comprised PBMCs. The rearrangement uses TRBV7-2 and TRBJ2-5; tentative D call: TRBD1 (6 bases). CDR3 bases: TGTGCCAGCAGCTTAGCCTTTTGGGGGCCAGAAGGAGAGACCCAGTACTTC. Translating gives CASSLAFWGPEGETQYF.